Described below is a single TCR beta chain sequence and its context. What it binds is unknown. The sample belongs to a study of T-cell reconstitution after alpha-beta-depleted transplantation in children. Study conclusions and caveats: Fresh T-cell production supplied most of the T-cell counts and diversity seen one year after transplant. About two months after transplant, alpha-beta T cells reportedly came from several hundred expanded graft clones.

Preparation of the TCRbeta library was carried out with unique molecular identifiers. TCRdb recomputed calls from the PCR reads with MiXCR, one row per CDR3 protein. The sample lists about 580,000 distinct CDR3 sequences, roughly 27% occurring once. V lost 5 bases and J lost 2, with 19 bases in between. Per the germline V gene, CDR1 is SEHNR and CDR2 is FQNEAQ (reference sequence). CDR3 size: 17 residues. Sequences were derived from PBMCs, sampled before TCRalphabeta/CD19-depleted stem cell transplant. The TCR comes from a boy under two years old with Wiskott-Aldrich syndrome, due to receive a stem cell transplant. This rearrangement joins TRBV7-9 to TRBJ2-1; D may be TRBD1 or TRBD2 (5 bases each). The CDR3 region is CASSTLGAIGTYNEQFF. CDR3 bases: TGTGCCAGCAGCACCCTCGGGGCTATAGGTACCTACAATGAGCAGTTCTTC. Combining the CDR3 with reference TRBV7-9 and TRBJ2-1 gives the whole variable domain DTGVSQNPRHKITKRGQNVTFRCDPISEHNRLYWYRQTLGQGPEFLTYFQNEAQLEKSRLLSDRFSAERPKGSFSTLEIQRTEQGDSAMYLCASSTLGAIGTYNEQFFGPGTRLTVL.